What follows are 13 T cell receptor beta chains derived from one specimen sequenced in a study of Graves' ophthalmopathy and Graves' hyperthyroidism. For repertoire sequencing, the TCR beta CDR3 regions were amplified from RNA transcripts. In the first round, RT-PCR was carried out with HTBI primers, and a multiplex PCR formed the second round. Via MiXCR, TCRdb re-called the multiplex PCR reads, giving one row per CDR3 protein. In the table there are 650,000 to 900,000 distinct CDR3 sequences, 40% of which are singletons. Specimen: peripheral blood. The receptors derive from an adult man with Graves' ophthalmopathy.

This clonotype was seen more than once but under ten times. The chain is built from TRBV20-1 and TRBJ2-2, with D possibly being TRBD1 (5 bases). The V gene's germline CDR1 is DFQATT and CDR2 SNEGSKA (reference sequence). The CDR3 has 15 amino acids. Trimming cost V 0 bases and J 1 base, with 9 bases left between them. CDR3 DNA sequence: TGCAGTGCTAGAGATTGGGGCGGGAACACCGGGGAGCTGTTTTTT. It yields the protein CSARDWGGNTGELFF.

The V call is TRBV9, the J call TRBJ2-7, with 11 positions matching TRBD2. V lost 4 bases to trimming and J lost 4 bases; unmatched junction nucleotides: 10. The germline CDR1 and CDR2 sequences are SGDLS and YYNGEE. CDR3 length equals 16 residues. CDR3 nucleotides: TGTGCCAGCAGCTTGGAGTACCGGACTAGCGGGTACGAGCAGTACTTC. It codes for CASSLEYRTSGYEQYF.

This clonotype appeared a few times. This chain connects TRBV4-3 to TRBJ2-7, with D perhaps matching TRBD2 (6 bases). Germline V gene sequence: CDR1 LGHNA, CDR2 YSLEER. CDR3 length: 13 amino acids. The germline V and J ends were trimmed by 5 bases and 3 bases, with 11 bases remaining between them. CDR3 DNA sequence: TGCGCCAGCAGCTCGGGACTTCACTACGAGCAGTACTTC. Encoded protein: CASSSGLHYEQYF.

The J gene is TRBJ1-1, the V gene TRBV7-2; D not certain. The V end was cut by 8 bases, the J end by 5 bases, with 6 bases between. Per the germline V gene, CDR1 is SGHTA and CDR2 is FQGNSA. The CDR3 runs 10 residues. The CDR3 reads CASRETEAFF. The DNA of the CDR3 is TGTGCCAGCCGGGAAACTGAAGCTTTCTTT.

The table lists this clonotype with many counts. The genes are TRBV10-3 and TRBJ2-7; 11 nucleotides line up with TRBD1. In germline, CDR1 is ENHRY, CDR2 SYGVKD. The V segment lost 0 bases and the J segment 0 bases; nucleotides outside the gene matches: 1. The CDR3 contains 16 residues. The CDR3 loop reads CAISESGTGGSYEQYF. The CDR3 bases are TGTGCCATCAGTGAGTCCGGGACAGGGGGCTCCTACGAGCAGTACTTC.

Here the CDR3 DNA reads TGTGCCAGCTCACGGGTTGAGAATCAGCCCCAGCATTTT. This encodes CASSRVENQPQHF. This chain links TRBV18 with TRBJ1-5, with D unclear. The V end lost 4 bases, the J end lost 4 bases, and 8 bases lay between the germline ends. From germline, CDR1 is KGHSH and CDR2 LQKENI. The length of the CDR3 is 13 residues.

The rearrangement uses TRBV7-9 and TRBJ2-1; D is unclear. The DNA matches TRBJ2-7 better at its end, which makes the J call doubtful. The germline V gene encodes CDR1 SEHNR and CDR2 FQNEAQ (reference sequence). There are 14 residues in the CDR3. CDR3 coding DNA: TGTGCCAGCAGGCCGGGCCAACCCCCCAATGAGCAGTACTTC. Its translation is CASRPGQPPNEQYF.

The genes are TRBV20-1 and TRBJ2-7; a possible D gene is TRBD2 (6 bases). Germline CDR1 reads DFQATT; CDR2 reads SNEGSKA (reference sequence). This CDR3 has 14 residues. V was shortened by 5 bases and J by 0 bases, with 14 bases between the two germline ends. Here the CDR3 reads CSAEELAHSYEQYF. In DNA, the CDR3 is TGCAGTGCTGAAGAACTAGCCCACTCCTACGAGCAGTACTTC.

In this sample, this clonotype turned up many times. DNA for the CDR3: TGTGCCAGCAGCTTAGGGTGGGGGAGTGAAAAACTGTTTTTT. This gives the protein CASSLGWGSEKLFF. The chain joins TRBV7-2 to TRBJ1-4, with D perhaps matching TRBD1 (5 bases). Trimming pared 1 base from V and 7 bases from J, leaving 10 bases between. Looked up from germline, CDR1 is SGHTA and CDR2 is FQGNSA. The CDR3 is 14 residues long.

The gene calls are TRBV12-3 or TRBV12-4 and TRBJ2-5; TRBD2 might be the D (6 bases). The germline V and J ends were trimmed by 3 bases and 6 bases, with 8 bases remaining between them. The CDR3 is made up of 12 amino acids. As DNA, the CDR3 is TGTGCCAGCAGTTTGGGGGGACAGACCCAGTACTTC. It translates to CASSLGGQTQYF.

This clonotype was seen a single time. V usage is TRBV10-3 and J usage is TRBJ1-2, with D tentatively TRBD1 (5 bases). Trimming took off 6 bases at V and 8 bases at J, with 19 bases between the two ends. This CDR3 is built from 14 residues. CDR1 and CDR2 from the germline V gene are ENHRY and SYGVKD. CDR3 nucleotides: TGTGCCATCAGGGAGGTGGGGGAACAGGACGGCTACACCTTC. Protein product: CAIREVGEQDGYTF.

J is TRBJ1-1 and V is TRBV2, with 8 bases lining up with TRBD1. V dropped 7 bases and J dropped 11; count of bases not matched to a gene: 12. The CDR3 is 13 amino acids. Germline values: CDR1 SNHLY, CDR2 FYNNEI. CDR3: CASTRGQEVVAFF. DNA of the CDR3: TGTGCCAGCACCCGGGGACAGGAAGTTGTCGCTTTCTTT.

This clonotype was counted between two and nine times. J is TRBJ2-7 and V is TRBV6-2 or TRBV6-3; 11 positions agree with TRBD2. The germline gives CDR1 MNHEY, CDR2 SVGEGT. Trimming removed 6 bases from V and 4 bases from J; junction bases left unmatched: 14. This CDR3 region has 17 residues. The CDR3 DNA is TGTGCCAGCAGCTCCCTGGGACTAGCGGAGAGTCAGTACGAGCAGTACTTC. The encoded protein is CASSSLGLAESQYEQYF.